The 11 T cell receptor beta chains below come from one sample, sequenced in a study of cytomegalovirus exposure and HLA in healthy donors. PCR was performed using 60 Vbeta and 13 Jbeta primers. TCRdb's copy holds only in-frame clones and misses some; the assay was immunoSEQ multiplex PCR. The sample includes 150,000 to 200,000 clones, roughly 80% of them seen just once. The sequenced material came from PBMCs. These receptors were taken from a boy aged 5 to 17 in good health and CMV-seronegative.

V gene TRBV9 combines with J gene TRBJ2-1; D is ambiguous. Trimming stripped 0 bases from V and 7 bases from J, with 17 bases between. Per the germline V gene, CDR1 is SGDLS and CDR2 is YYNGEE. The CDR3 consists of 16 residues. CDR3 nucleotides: TGTGCCAGCAGCGTAGACGAGGTTGGCGCAAAGAATGAGCAGTTCTTC. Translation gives CASSVDEVGAKNEQFF.

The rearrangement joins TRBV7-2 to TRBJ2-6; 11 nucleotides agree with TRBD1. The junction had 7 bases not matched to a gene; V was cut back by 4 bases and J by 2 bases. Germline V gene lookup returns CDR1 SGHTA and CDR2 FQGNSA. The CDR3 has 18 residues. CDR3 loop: CASSSRDRGIAGANVLTF. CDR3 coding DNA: TGTGCCAGCAGCTCTAGGGACAGGGGGATCGCTGGGGCCAACGTCCTGACTTTC. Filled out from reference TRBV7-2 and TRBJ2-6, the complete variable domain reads GAGVSQSPSNKVTEKGKDVELRCDPISGHTALYWYRQSLGQGLEFLIYFQGNSAPDKSGLPSDRFSAERTGGSVSTLTIQRTQQEDSAVYLCASSSRDRGIAGANVLTFGAGSRLTVL.

CDR3 sequence reads: CASSFTSGSPRETQYF. CDR3 coding DNA: TGTGCCAGCAGCTTCACTAGCGGGAGTCCCCGAGAGACCCAGTACTTC. This sequence joins TRBV11-2 and TRBJ2-5, with 11 bases identical to TRBD2. Germline values: CDR1 SGHAT, CDR2 FQNNGV. This CDR3 is 16 amino acids long. V was clipped by 3 bases and J by 4 bases; unmatched bases: 7.

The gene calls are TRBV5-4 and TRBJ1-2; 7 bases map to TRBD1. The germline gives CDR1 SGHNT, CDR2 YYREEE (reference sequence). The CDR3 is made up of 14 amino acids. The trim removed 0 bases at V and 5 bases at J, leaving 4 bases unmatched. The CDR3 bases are TGTGCCAGCAGCTTGGTTGGGACAGAGTATGGCTACACCTTC. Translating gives CASSLVGTEYGYTF. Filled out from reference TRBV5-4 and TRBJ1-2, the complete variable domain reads ETGVTQSPTHLIKTRGQQVTLRCSSQSGHNTVSWYQQALGQGPQFIFQYYREEENGRGNFPPRFSGLQFPNYSSELNVNALELDDSALYLCASSLVGTEYGYTFGSGTRLTVV.

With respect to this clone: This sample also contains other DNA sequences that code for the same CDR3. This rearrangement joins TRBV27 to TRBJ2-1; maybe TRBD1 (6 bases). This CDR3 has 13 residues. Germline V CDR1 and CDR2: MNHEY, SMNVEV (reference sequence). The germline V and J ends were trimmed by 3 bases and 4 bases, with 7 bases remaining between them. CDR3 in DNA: TGTGCCAGCAGTTTCAGGGGATACAATGAGCAGTTCTTC. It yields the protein CASSFRGYNEQFF.

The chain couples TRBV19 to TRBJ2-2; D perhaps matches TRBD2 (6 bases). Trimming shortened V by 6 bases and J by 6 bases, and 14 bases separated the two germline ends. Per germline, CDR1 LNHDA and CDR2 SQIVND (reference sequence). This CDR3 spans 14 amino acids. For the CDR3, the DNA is TGTGCCAGTAGGGAGGGTCAGGAGGCCGGGGAGCTGTTTTTT. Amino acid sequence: CASREGQEAGELFF.

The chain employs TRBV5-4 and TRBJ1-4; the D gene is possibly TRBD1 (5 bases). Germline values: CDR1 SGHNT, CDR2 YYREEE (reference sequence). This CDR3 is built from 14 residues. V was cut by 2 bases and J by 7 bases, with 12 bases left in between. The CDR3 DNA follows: TGTGCCAGCAGCTTTGGGGCCTTGGGTGAAAAACTGTTTTTT. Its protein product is CASSFGALGEKLFF.

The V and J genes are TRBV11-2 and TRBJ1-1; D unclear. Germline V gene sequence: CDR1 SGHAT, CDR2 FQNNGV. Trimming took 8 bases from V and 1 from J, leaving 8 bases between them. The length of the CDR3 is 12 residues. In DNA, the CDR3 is TGTGCCAGCTGGTCAGAGAACACTGAAGCTTTCTTT. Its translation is CASWSENTEAFF.

The CDR3 protein is CASTLSRDRYNQPQHF. CDR3 in DNA: TGTGCCAGCACCCTGTCCCGGGACAGGTACAATCAGCCCCAGCATTTT. This chain connects TRBV6-6 to TRBJ1-5, with 8 bases aligning to TRBD1. With 7 bases clipped from V and 3 bases from J, the junction kept 11 bases outside the gene matches. CDR1 MNHNY and CDR2 SVGAGI come from the germline V gene (reference sequence). The CDR3 has 16 amino acids.

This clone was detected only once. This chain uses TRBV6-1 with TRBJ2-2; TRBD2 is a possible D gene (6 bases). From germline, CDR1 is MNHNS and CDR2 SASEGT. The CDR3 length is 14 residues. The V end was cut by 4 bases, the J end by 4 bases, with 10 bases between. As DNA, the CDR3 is TGTGCCAGCAGTGCCTCGACTAGCACCGGGGAGCTGTTTTTT. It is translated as CASSASTSTGELFF.

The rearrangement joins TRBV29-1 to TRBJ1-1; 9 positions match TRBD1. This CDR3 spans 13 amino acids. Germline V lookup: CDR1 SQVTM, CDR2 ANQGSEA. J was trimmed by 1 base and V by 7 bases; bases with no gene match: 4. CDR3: CSGGTGWNTEAFF. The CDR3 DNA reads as TGCAGCGGGGGGACAGGGTGGAACACTGAAGCTTTCTTT.